This T cell receptor (beta chain) was sequenced for a study of cytomegalovirus exposure and HLA in healthy donors. Study results and caveats: According to reports, the classifier identified cytomegalovirus status with high specificity and sensitivity. Some public TCRs appeared in many individuals, while most sequences were rare. Researchers catalogued roughly 170 TCR beta chains as cytomegalovirus-associated.

With respect to this clone: Its antigen is not known.

60 Vbeta and 13 Jbeta primers were used in PCR. Assay: immunoSEQ multiplex PCR; the TCRdb copy retains only in-frame clones and omits some. This table holds some 120,000 clones, 76% found once. This clonotype was obtained from a man aged 45-65 years in good health and CMV-seronegative. The material sequenced was PBMCs.

CDR3 region: CASSEPPGTGDGTLHF. The CDR3 DNA sequence: TGTGCCAGCAGTGAACCACCCGGGACAGGGGACGGCACCCTCCACTTT. V usage is TRBV6-1 and J usage is TRBJ1-6; 10 nucleotides line up with TRBD1. Per the germline V gene, CDR1 is MNHNS and CDR2 is SASEGT. The CDR3 is 16 residues long. The V segment lost 2 bases and the J segment 14 bases; nucleotides outside the gene matches: 12.